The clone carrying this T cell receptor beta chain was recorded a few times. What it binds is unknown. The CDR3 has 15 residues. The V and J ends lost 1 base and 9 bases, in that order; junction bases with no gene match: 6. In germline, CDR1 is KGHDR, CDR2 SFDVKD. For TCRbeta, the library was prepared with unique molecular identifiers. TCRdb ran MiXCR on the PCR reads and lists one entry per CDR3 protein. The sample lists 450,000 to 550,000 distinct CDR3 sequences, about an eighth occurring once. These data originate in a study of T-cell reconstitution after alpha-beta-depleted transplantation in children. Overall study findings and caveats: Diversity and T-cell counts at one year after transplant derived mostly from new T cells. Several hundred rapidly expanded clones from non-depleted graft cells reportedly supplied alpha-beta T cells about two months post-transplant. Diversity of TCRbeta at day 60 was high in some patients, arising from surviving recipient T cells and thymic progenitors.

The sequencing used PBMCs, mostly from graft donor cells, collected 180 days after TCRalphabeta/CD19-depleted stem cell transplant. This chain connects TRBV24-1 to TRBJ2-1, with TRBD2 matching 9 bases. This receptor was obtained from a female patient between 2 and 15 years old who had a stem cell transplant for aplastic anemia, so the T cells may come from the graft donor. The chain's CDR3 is CATSDFSGSLIEQFF. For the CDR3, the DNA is TGTGCCACCAGTGATTTTAGCGGGAGTCTAATTGAGCAGTTCTTC.